This TCR beta chain was captured in a study of T cell responses to AZD1222 COVID-19 vaccine. Regarding the study as a whole: In all cases, repertoires were sampled only after the peak T cell response.

Trimming shortened V by 4 bases and J by 8 bases, and 15 bases separated the two germline ends. Germline lookup yields CDR1 MNHEY and CDR2 SVGAGI. The CDR3 length is 15 residues. TCRdb's table, derived via immunoSEQ multiplex PCR, lists solely in-frame clones and lacks some. The profile covers under 110,000 clones, with 90% appearing a single time and approximately 1.3% taken by the ten largest. This clone was seen a handful of times. Its cognate antigen is unknown. The TCR was taken from an adult in good health. The chain is built from TRBV6-5 and TRBJ1-6; no firm D call. The sample was peripheral blood, taken on day 0 of AZD1222 vaccination. The CDR3: CASSLMGFMDSPLHF. CDR3 DNA: TGTGCCAGCAGTTTGATGGGTTTTATGGATTCACCCCTCCACTTT.